This TCR beta chain was obtained from a study of T cells in Graves' hyperthyroidism and ophthalmopathy. The CDR3 contains 16 residues. V was pared by 6 bases and J by 10 bases, with 12 bases of the junction left unmatched. Many counts were recorded for this clonotype. TCR beta CDR3 region amplification was performed from RNA transcripts. First-round RT-PCR of the TCR CDR3 relied on the HTBI primer set. From the multiplex PCR reads, TCRdb called clonotypes with MiXCR, one entry per CDR3 protein. The profile covers around 430,000 distinct CDR3 sequences, with about 15% appearing a single time and about 30% taken by the ten largest.

What was sequenced was blood. This sequence originates from a woman between 25 and 40 years old with Graves' hyperthyroidism. The chain couples TRBV12-3 or TRBV12-4 to TRBJ2-3, with 14 bases lining up with TRBD2. The CDR3 reads CASSPTGTSGGRAQYF. CDR3 DNA: TGTGCCAGCAGCCCCACAGGGACTAGCGGGGGTAGGGCGCAGTATTTT.